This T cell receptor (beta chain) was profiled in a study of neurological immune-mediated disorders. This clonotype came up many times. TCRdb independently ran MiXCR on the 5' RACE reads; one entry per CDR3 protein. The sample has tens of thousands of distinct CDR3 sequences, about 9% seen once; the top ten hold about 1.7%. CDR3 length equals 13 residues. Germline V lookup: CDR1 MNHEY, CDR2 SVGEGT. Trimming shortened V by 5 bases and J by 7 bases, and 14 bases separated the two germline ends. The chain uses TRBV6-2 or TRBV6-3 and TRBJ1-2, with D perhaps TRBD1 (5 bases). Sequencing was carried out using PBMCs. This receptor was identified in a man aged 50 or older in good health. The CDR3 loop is CASSPSQGRGYTF. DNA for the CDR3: TGTGCCAGCAGTCCTAGCCAGGGTCGTGGCTACACCTTC.